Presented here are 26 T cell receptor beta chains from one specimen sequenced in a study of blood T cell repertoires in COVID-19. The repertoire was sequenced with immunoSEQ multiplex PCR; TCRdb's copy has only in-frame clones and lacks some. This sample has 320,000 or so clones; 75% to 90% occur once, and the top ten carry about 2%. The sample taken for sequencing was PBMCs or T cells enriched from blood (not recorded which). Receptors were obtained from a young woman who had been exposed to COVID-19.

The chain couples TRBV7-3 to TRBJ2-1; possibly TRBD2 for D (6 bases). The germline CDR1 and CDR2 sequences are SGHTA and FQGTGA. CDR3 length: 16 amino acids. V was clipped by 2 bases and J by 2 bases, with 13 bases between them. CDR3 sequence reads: CASSLVSGATYNEQFF. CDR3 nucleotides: TGTGCCAGCAGCTTAGTCTCGGGAGCCACCTACAATGAGCAGTTCTTC.

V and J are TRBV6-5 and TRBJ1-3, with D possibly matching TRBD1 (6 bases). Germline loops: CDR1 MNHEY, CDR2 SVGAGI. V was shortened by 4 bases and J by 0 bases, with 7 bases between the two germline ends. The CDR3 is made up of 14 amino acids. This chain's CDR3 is CASSLGGSGNTIYF. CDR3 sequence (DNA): TGTGCCAGCAGTTTAGGGGGCTCTGGAAACACCATATATTTT.

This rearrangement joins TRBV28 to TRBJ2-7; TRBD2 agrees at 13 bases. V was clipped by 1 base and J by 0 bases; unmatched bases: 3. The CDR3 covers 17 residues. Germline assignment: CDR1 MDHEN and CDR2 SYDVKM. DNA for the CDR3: TGTGCCAGCAGTTTATCCCGGACTAGCGGGAGCTCCTACGAGCAGTACTTC. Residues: CASSLSRTSGSSYEQYF.

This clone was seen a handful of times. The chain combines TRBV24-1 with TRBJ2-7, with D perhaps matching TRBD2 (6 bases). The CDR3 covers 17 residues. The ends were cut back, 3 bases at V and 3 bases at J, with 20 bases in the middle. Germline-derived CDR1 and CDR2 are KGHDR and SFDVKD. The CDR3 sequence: CATSDPKQTGLRYEQYF. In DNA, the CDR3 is TGTGCCACCAGTGATCCCAAACAAACGGGACTTCGCTACGAGCAGTACTTC.

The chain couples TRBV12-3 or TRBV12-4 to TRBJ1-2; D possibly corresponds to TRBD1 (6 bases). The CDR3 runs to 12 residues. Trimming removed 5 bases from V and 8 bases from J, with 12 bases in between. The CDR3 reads CASSQTGYGYTF. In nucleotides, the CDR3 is TGTGCCAGCAGTCAAACAGGGTACGGCTACACCTTC.

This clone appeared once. CDR3 bases: TGCGCCAGCAGTCATGAGGGAGAGGGATTGCAGCCCCAGCATTTT. As protein: CASSHEGEGLQPQHF. V gene TRBV23-1 combines with J gene TRBJ1-5; D gene unclear. TRBV23-1 is treated as an ORF (open reading frame) with a function not yet certain. Trimming removed 3 bases from V and 7 bases from J, with 16 bases in between. The CDR3 spans 15 residues.

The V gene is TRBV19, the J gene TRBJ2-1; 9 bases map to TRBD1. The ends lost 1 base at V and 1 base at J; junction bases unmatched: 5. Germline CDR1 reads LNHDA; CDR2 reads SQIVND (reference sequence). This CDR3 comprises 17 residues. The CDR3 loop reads CASSIGTGGASYNEQFF. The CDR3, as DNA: TGTGCCAGTAGTATAGGAACAGGGGGCGCGTCCTACAATGAGCAGTTCTTC.

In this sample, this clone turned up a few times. CDR3: CASSLRLGTWETQYF. The DNA for the CDR3 is TGTGCCAGCAGCCTTAGACTAGGGACTTGGGAGACCCAGTACTTC. The J gene is TRBJ2-5, the V gene TRBV9, with D maybe TRBD2 (6 bases). V was cut by 4 bases and J by 5 bases, with 18 bases left in between. The CDR3 totals 15 residues. CDR1 SGDLS and CDR2 YYNGEE come from the germline V gene.

For the CDR3, the DNA is TGTGCCACCAGTAGTCAGGGGGTGGTCACCGGGGAGCTGTTTTTT. This translates into CATSSQGVVTGELFF. V usage is TRBV24-1 and J usage is TRBJ2-2; 7 nucleotides match TRBD1. J was trimmed by 4 bases and V by 6 bases; bases with no gene match: 7. Germline V gives CDR1 KGHDR, CDR2 SFDVKD. CDR3 length: 15 amino acids.

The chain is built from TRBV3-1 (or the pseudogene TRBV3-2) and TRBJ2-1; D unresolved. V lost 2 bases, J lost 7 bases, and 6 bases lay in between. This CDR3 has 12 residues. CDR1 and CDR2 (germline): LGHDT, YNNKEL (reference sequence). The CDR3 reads CASSQTPNEQFF. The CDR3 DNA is TGTGCCAGCAGCCAAACTCCAAATGAGCAGTTCTTC.

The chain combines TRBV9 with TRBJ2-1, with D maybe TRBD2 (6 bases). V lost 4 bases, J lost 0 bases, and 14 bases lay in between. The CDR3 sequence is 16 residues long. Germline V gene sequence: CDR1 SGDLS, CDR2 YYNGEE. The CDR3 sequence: CASSPRDSHSYNEQFF. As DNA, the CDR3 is TGTGCCAGCAGCCCCCGGGACTCCCACTCCTACAATGAGCAGTTCTTC.

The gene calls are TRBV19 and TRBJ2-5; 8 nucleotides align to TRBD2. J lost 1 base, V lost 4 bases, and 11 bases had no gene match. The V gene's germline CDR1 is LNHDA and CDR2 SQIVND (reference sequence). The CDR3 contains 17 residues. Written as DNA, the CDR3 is TGTGCCAGTAGTAAGGGCCCCCTAGCGGGCATCCAAGAGACCCAGTACTTC. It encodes CASSKGPLAGIQETQYF.

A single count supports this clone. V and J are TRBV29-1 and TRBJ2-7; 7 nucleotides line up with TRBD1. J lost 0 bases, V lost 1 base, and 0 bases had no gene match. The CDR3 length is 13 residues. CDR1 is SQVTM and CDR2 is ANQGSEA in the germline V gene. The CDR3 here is CSVEGDSSYEQYF. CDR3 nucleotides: TGCAGCGTTGAAGGGGACAGCTCCTACGAGCAGTACTTC.

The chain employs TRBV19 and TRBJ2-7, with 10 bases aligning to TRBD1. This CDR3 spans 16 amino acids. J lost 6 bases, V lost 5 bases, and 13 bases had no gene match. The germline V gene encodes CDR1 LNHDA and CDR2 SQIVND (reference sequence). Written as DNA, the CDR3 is TGTGCCAGTAGTTGGACCGGGACAGGGGCCTACGGCGAGCAGTACTTC. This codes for CASSWTGTGAYGEQYF.

CDR3 sequence: CASSFAGATYEQYF. The CDR3 nucleotides read TGTGCCAGCAGCTTTGCGGGAGCTACCTACGAGCAGTACTTC. The chain employs TRBV5-4 and TRBJ2-7, with 7 bases lining up with TRBD2. Germline V gene sequence: CDR1 SGHNT, CDR2 YYREEE (reference sequence). This CDR3 is 14 amino acids long. The J segment lost 2 bases and the V segment lost 2 bases, leaving 4 bases of the junction unmatched. Complete variable domain (other parts from reference TRBV5-4 and TRBJ2-7): ETGVTQSPTHLIKTRGQQVTLRCSSQSGHNTVSWYQQALGQGPQFIFQYYREEENGRGNFPPRFSGLQFPNYSSELNVNALELDDSALYLCASSFAGATYEQYFGPGTRLTVT.

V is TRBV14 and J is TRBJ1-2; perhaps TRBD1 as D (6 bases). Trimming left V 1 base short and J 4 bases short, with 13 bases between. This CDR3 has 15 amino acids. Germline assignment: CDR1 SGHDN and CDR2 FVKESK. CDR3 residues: CASSQGTDQIYGYTF. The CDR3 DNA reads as TGTGCCAGCAGCCAAGGGACAGATCAGATCTATGGCTACACCTTC.

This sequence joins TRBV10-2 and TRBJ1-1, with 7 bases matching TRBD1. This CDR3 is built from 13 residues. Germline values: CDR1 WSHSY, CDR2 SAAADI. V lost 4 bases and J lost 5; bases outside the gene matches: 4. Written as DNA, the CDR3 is TGCGCCAGCAGTGCACAGGGGAGAACTGAAGCTTTCTTT. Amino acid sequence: CASSAQGRTEAFF.

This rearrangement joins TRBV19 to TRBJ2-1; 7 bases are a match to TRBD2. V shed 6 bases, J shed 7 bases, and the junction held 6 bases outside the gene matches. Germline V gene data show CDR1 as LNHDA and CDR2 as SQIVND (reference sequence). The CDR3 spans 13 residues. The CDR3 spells CASRKWEGNEQFF. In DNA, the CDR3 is TGTGCCAGTAGGAAGTGGGAGGGGAATGAGCAGTTCTTC.

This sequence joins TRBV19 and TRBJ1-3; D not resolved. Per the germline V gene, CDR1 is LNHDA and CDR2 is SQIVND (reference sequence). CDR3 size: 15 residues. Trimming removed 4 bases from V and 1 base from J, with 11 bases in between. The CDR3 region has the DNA TGTGCCAGTAGTAGCCTCGAGGTTTCTGGAAACACCATATATTTT. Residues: CASSSLEVSGNTIYF.

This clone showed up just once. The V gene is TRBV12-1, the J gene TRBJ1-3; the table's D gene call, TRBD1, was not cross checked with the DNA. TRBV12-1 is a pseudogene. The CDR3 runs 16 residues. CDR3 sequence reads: CASSPWTDRSGNTIYF. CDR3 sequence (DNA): TGTGCCAGCAGCCCTTGGACAGATCGCTCTGGAAACACCATATATTTT.

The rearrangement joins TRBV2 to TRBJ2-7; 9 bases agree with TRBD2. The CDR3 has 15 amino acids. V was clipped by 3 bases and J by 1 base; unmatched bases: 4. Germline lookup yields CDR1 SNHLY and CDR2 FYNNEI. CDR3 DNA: TGTGCCAGCAGTGAGGGGCTAGCGGGGTCCTACGAGCAGTACTTC. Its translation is CASSEGLAGSYEQYF.

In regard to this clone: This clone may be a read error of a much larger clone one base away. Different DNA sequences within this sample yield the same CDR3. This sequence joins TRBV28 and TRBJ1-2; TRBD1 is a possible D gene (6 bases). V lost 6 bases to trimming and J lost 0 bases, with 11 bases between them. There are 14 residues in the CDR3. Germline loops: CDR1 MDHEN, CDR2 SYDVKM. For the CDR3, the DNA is TGTGCCAGCAGATTACAGGGATCTAACTATGGCTACACCTTC. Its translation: CASRLQGSNYGYTF.

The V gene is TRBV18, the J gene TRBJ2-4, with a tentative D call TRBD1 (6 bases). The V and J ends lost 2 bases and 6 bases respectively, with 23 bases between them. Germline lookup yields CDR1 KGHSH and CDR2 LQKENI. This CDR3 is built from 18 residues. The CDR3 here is CASSPRNPPLGQTNIQYF. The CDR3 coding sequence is TGTGCCAGCTCACCAAGAAATCCTCCGCTCGGACAGACAAACATTCAGTACTTC.

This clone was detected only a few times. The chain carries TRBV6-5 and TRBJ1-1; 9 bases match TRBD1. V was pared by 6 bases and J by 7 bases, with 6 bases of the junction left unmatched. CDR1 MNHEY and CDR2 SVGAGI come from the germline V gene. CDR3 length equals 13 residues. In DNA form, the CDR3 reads TGTGCCAGCAGAGATGGGACAGGGCGTGAAGCTTTCTTT. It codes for CASRDGTGREAFF.

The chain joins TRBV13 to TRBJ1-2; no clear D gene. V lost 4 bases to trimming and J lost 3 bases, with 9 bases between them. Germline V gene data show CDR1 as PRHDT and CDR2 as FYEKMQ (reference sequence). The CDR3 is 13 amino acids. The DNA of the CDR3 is TGTGCCAGCAGCTCTACAGATTACTATGGCTACACCTTC. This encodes CASSSTDYYGYTF.

The CDR3 protein is CASSTGQGASGNTIYF. The CDR3 region has the DNA TGTGCCAGCAGCACGGGACAGGGGGCGTCTGGAAACACCATATATTTT. The chain employs TRBV28 and TRBJ1-3; 12 bases agree with TRBD1. V shed 6 bases, J shed 1 base, and the junction held 4 bases outside the gene matches. CDR3 length: 16 residues. Germline loops: CDR1 MDHEN, CDR2 SYDVKM.